This entry lists 23 T cell receptor beta chains sequenced from one sample in a study of regulatory T cells in long-lasting Graves disease. As for time point: newly diagnosed GD, antithyroid drugs for less than 3 months. The TCR library used RNA extracted from PBMCs. Researchers made TCR beta libraries by using iRepertoire HTBI primers and running Arm-PCR on CDR3 regions. One entry per CDR3 protein results from TCRdb running MiXCR on the multiplex PCR reads. The profile shows under 300,000 distinct CDR3 sequences, roughly a fifth of them singletons. The sequencing used peripheral blood mononuclear cells (PBMCs), collected at new diagnosis, from a patient treated with antithyroid drugs. These receptor sequences come from a female donor with Graves disease.

This clonotype was detected ten times or more. The V gene is TRBV6-1, the J gene TRBJ2-3; D possibly corresponds to TRBD1 (6 bases). CDR1 and CDR2 (germline): MNHNS, SASEGT. There are 15 residues in the CDR3. V was trimmed by 5 bases and J by 2 bases, leaving 14 bases between them. CDR3 sequence: CASSRQQGVTDTQYF. CDR3 nucleotides: TGTGCCAGCAGTCGCCAACAGGGTGTCACAGATACGCAGTATTTT.

The J gene is TRBJ1-2, the V gene TRBV24-1; a possible D gene is TRBD1 (5 bases). The germline V gene encodes CDR1 KGHDR and CDR2 SFDVKD. This CDR3 is built from 17 residues. Trimming shortened V by 2 bases and J by 3 bases, and 18 bases separated the two germline ends. CDR3 amino acids: CATSDSRGQVKDYGYTF. The CDR3 DNA reads TGTGCCACCAGTGATTCGAGAGGACAAGTGAAGGACTATGGCTACACCTTC.

On this clonotype: This is likely an artifact of a read error, given a far larger clone one base away. V and J are TRBV25-1 and TRBJ2-3; D could derive from TRBD1 or TRBD2 (5 bases each). The DNA end is a closer match to TRBJ2-1, so the J assignment may be wrong. CDR3 length: 10 residues. Germline V gene data show CDR1 as MGHDK and CDR2 as SYGVNS. This CDR3 reads CASGGGKQFF. CDR3 in DNA: TGTGCCAGCGGGGGTGGTAAGCAGTTCTTC.

For this clonotype: A much larger clone differs by one base, so this may be a read error. J is TRBJ2-1 and V is TRBV7-8; D gene unclear. CDR3 length equals 16 residues. Germline values: CDR1 SGHVS, CDR2 FQNEAQ. The CDR3 bases are TGTGCCAGCAGCTTAGCGAGAATCTTCTCCTCCTACGAGCAGTGCTTC. Its translation: CASSLARIFSSYEQCF. The full variable domain, in which reference TRBV7-8 and TRBJ2-1 provide the parts outside the CDR3, is GAGVSQSPRYKVAKRGQDVALRCDPISGHVSLFWYQQALGQGPEFLTYFQNEAQLDKSGLPSDRFFAERPEGSVSTLKIQRTQQEDSAVYLCASSLARIFSSYEQCFGPGTRLTVL.

There are many counts of this clonotype. The chain employs TRBV29-1 and TRBJ1-6; D gene ambiguous. The CDR3 covers 14 residues. Per germline, CDR1 SQVTM and CDR2 ANQGSEA. The CDR3 spells CRRDPQRVNSPLHF. The CDR3 DNA reads as TGCAGACGAGACCCCCAGCGAGTTAATTCACCCCTCCACTTT.

This clonotype was seen at least ten times. This rearrangement joins TRBV29-1 to TRBJ2-7, with no clear D. The CDR3 contains 15 residues. Germline V lookup: CDR1 SQVTM, CDR2 ANQGSEA. V gave up 4 bases and J gave up 2 bases, with 18 bases separating them. As DNA, the CDR3 is TGCAGCGTTGCCTTGGGGTCCACTCCCACCTACGAGCAGTACTTC. Its translation: CSVALGSTPTYEQYF.

This clonotype was seen repeatedly, ten times or more. This chain uses TRBV27 with TRBJ2-7; no reliable D call. CDR3 length: 15 residues. V gave up 2 bases and J gave up 2 bases, with 13 bases separating them. The germline V gene encodes CDR1 MNHEY and CDR2 SMNVEV (reference sequence). The CDR3 sequence is CASSLNPRLPYEQYF. CDR3 DNA sequence: TGTGCCAGCAGTTTAAACCCCCGGCTTCCCTACGAGCAGTACTTC.

This clonotype occurred many times. The V gene is TRBV28, the J gene TRBJ1-5, with 8 bases lining up with TRBD1. Trimming took 4 bases from V and 6 from J; bases not matched to a gene: 11. CDR1 MDHEN and CDR2 SYDVKM come from the germline V gene. This CDR3 has 16 residues. CDR3 sequence: CASSSRKTGVSQPQHF. For the CDR3, the DNA is TGTGCCAGCAGTTCCCGGAAGACAGGGGTAAGTCAGCCCCAGCATTTT.

This chain uses TRBV12-3 or TRBV12-4 with TRBJ1-1, with a possible D match to TRBD1 (6 bases). The CDR3 consists of 14 residues. With 7 bases removed from V and 1 base from J, the gap between germline ends came to 13 bases. The CDR3 is CASTWDTRNTEAFF. The CDR3 DNA reads as TGTGCCAGCACCTGGGACACTAGGAACACTGAAGCTTTCTTT.

This clonotype was seen ten or more times. This rearrangement joins TRBV7-9 to TRBJ2-5, with no clear D. Germline CDR1 reads SEHNR; CDR2 reads FQNEAQ (reference sequence). The CDR3 totals 13 residues. V lost 3 bases to trimming and J lost 5 bases, with 10 bases between them. The CDR3 sequence: CASSFGRRETQYF. CDR3 nucleotides: TGTGCCAGCAGCTTCGGCAGACGGGAGACCCAGTACTTC.

This clonotype occurred many times. The V and J genes are TRBV9 and TRBJ1-1; D possibly corresponds to TRBD1 (6 bases). Trimming took off 3 bases at V and 5 bases at J, with 14 bases between the two ends. The CDR3 runs to 14 residues. Per germline, CDR1 SGDLS and CDR2 YYNGEE. CDR3 DNA: TGTGCCAGCAGCGGGAGGGGAGGGGGAACTGAAGCTTTCTTT. Translated, it gives CASSGRGGGTEAFF.

This clonotype occurred many times. V and J are TRBV6-2 or TRBV6-3 and TRBJ2-7, with 8 nucleotides matching TRBD1. CDR1 is MNHEY, CDR2 SVGEGT, per germline. With V trimmed by 5 bases and J by 3 bases, 15 bases remained unmatched. This CDR3 contains 17 residues. The CDR3: CASSLNRGTGNNYEQYF. The DNA of the CDR3 is TGTGCCAGCAGTCTAAACAGAGGGACAGGCAACAACTACGAGCAGTACTTC.

This clonotype has a handful of counts. A much bigger clone sits one base away, suggesting this may be a read error. The chain is built from TRBV15 and TRBJ2-5; D is unresolved. The V and J ends lost 2 bases and 2 bases respectively, with 9 bases between them. Looked up from germline, CDR1 is LNHNV and CDR2 is YYDKDF (reference sequence). This CDR3 comprises 14 residues. Here the CDR3 DNA reads TGTGCCACCAGCAGAAATCCAGGACAAGAGACCCAGTACTTC. It specifies CATSRNPGQETQYF.

The chain carries TRBV7-3 and TRBJ2-2; 7 nucleotides line up with TRBD1. Germline V gene data show CDR1 as SGHTA and CDR2 as FQGTGA. V dropped 4 bases and J dropped 1; count of bases not matched to a gene: 6. The CDR3 spans 16 residues. CDR3 nucleotides: TGTGCCAGCAGCTCCGACGGGACAGAGAACACCGGGGAGCTGTTTTTT. This codes for CASSSDGTENTGELFF.

There are many counts of this clonotype. The chain recombines TRBV27 with TRBJ1-2, with 9 bases matching TRBD1. V trimming: 2 bases; J trimming: 3 bases; junction bases outside the gene matches: 10. Germline V gene data show CDR1 as MNHEY and CDR2 as SMNVEV (reference sequence). The length of the CDR3 is 17 residues. The CDR3: CASSLLGQGASDYGYTF. As DNA, the CDR3 is TGTGCCAGCAGTTTACTGGGACAGGGCGCTAGCGACTATGGCTACACCTTC.

This chain links TRBV12-3 or TRBV12-4 with TRBJ2-7, with 8 bases lining up with TRBD1. The CDR3 totals 14 residues. Germline trimming cut 5 bases from V and 3 bases from J; bases unmatched to any gene: 6. The CDR3 DNA sequence: TGTGCCAGCAGTGATCCGGGACAGGTCTACGAGCAGTACTTC. Translation gives CASSDPGQVYEQYF.

This clonotype was found a few times. V is TRBV5-6 and J is TRBJ2-7; 7 positions match TRBD1. With 3 bases clipped from V and 6 bases from J, the junction kept 9 bases outside the gene matches. Germline lookup yields CDR1 SGHDT and CDR2 YYEEEE. This CDR3 contains 14 residues. The CDR3 loop reads CASSWSGTVPEQYF. The CDR3, as DNA: TGTGCCAGCAGCTGGTCTGGGACAGTCCCCGAGCAGTACTTC.

In this sample, this clonotype turned up many times. The DNA of the CDR3 is TGTGCCAGCGGGGGGGCAGGCGAGCAGTACTTC. It translates to CASGGAGEQYF. V gene TRBV6-2 or TRBV6-3 combines with J gene TRBJ2-7; weak D call: TRBD2 (7 bases). This CDR3 is built from 11 residues. Deletions cut 8 bases from V and 6 bases from J, with 11 bases between. CDR1 and CDR2 from the germline V gene are MNHEY and SVGEGT.

The rearrangement uses TRBV19 and TRBJ1-1, with TRBD1 identical over 8 bases. The ends lost 5 bases at V and 3 bases at J; junction bases unmatched: 8. Germline-derived CDR1 and CDR2 are LNHDA and SQIVND (reference sequence). The CDR3 sequence is 15 residues long. The CDR3 sequence is CASSFSGTGDTEAFF. The CDR3, as DNA: TGTGCCAGTAGTTTCTCCGGGACAGGTGACACTGAAGCTTTCTTT.

This clonotype was seen many times. The V and J genes are TRBV12-3 or TRBV12-4 and TRBJ1-5; TRBD1 matches 8 bases. The CDR3 contains 14 residues. V was clipped by 5 bases and J by 4 bases; unmatched bases: 4. In nucleotides, the CDR3 is TGTGCCAGCAGTCGACAGGGGAAAAATCAGCCCCAGCATTTT. Translated: CASSRQGKNQPQHF.

This clonotype was recorded at least ten times. The rearrangement joins TRBV6-2 or TRBV6-3 to TRBJ2-2; no clear D. The CDR3 has 18 residues. Trimming removed 2 bases from V and 8 bases from J, with 24 bases in between. Germline V CDR1 and CDR2: MNHEY, SVGEGT. This CDR3 reads CASSYEPRAWHESGELFF. The DNA for the CDR3 is TGTGCCAGCAGTTACGAGCCTCGGGCGTGGCATGAATCAGGGGAGCTGTTTTTT.

This clonotype was seen a few times. The chain links TRBV6-5 to TRBJ1-2; D ambiguous. V was shortened by 2 bases and J by 5 bases, with 9 bases between the two germline ends. The CDR3 totals 13 residues. Germline CDR1 and CDR2: MNHEY and SVGAGI. In nucleotides, the CDR3 is TGTGCCAGCAGTTACGGGCCAGAGTATGGCTACACCTTC. Amino acid sequence: CASSYGPEYGYTF.

V gene TRBV3-1 combines with J gene TRBJ2-1; 8 nucleotides match TRBD2. There are 18 residues in the CDR3. V lost 0 bases and J lost 5; bases outside the gene matches: 12. Germline V gives CDR1 LGHDT, CDR2 YNNKEL (reference sequence). The CDR3 here is CASSQEGLSGRGHNEQFF. CDR3 nucleotides: TGTGCCAGCAGCCAAGAGGGGTTGAGCGGGAGAGGCCACAATGAGCAGTTCTTC.